This T cell receptor beta chain emerged from a study of T-cell memory formation after mild COVID-19. Study-level background: TCR clusters mostly belonged to single donors.

Trimming took 6 bases from V and 5 from J, leaving 25 bases between them. The CDR3 is made up of 17 amino acids. Germline V gives CDR1 MNHEY, CDR2 SVGAGI. The study's findings and limits: The SARS-CoV-2 specificity of second-wave clones reaching peak at day 37 remained unverified. CD4+ contracting clones lay mainly in CM and EM, CD8+ ones in EMRA.

TCRdb recomputed calls from the 5' RACE reads with MiXCR, one row per CDR3 protein. The sample holds 200,000 to 250,000 distinct CDR3 sequences, approximately 10% seen once. As concerns this clonotype: What it binds is unknown.

The sample was PBMCs or a T cell subset sorted from them (not recorded which). The chain couples TRBV6-5 to TRBJ1-1; TRBD1 might be the D (5 bases). This TCR came from a man aged 18 to 30 who had mild COVID-19 (a few samples of this study predate the infection). Cell type and time point are not known. The CDR3 loop reads CASSAIFRQTSWTEAFF. The CDR3 DNA follows: TGTGCCAGCAGCGCGATTTTCCGACAGACTTCGTGGACTGAAGCTTTCTTT.